Listed below are T cell receptor beta chains from one sample, sequenced in a study of T cell responses to AZD1222 COVID-19 vaccine. Sequencing was performed with immunoSEQ multiplex PCR; in TCRdb, only in-frame clones are kept and a portion is missing. The sample carries around 130,000 clones, roughly 85% recorded once. The sequenced sample was peripheral blood, obtained on day 0 of AZD1222 vaccination. The receptors come from an adult in good health. Each CDR3 is given with its conserved first and last residue. The D gene is left open where the match is weak. Size is stated for part of the rows, as once, few or many counts, or as a class when the clone is expanded.

cdr3_aa cdr3_nt j_call clone_size d_call v_call
CASSVGVSTNEKLFF TGTGCCAGCAGCGTAGGAGTATCAACTAATGAAAAACTGTTTTTT TRBJ1-4 few NA TRBV9
CASSQDGTGGAYGYTF TGTGCCAGCAGCCAAGATGGAACGGGAGGTGCCTATGGCTACACCTTC TRBJ1-2 NA NA TRBV4-2
CASSKAGANEKLFF TGTGCCAGTAGTAAAGCCGGAGCTAATGAAAAACTGTTTTTT TRBJ1-4 NA NA TRBV19
CASSDHVESGSSTDTQYF TGTGCCAGCAGTGATCACGTGGAAAGCGGGAGTTCCACAGATACGCAGTATTTT TRBJ2-3 NA TRBD2 TRBV6-1
CASSPRTSPTYNEQFF TGCGCCAGCAGTCCCCGGACTAGCCCCACCTACAATGAGCAGTTCTTC TRBJ2-1 once TRBD2 TRBV10-1
CASSPGTGGNNEQFF TGTGCCAGCAGTCCCGGGACAGGGGGTAACAATGAGCAGTTCTTC TRBJ2-1 NA TRBD1 TRBV6-2/TRBV6-3
CASSQDLSSGGGRRNTQYF TGTGCCAGCAGCCAAGATCTATCTAGCGGGGGGGGCCGGCGGAATACGCAGTATTTT TRBJ2-3 NA TRBD2 TRBV3-1/TRBV3-2
CATSDRNRGRNEKLFF TGTGCCACCAGTGACCGTAACAGGGGGCGCAATGAAAAACTGTTTTTT TRBJ1-4 NA TRBD1 TRBV24-1
CASSLGEAGNTIYF TGTGCCAGCAGCTTGGGGGAGGCTGGAAACACCATATATTTT TRBJ1-3 NA NA TRBV5-8
CASSYGTGGHQFF TGTGCCAGCAGTTACGGGACAGGGGGCCACCAGTTCTTC TRBJ2-1 NA TRBD1 TRBV6-6
CASNHAPYPNNEQFF TGTGCCAGCAATCACGCTCCTTATCCGAACAATGAGCAGTTCTTC TRBJ2-1 NA NA TRBV6-5
CSVALRVGGYNEQFF TGCAGCGTTGCTCTGCGGGTTGGTGGCTACAATGAGCAGTTCTTC TRBJ2-1 few NA TRBV29-1
CASSPGQGDGYTF TGTGCCAGCTCACCGGGACAGGGGGATGGCTACACCTTC TRBJ1-2 NA TRBD1 TRBV18
CASSFSGNYGYTF TGTGCCAGCAGCTTTAGCGGGAACTATGGCTACACCTTC TRBJ1-2 NA NA TRBV7-9
CASSLTGGVLSTEAFF TGTGCCAGCAGTCTGACAGGGGGCGTCCTGAGCACTGAAGCTTTCTTT TRBJ1-1 NA TRBD1 TRBV11-1
CASSTMLAPSGELFF TGTGCCAGCAGCACGATGCTAGCCCCGTCCGGGGAGCTGTTTTTT TRBJ2-2 NA NA TRBV7-9
CASSVQGGVSYNEQFF TGTGCCAGCAGCGTCCAGGGGGGGGTTTCCTACAATGAGCAGTTCTTC TRBJ2-1 NA NA TRBV9
CASSVAGEQYF TGTGCCAGCAGCGTAGCAGGGGAGCAGTACTTC TRBJ2-7 NA NA TRBV13
CASSVRELGEQYF TGTGCCAGCAGTGTTCGGGAGCTAGGTGAGCAGTACTTC TRBJ2-7 NA NA TRBV2
CASSPRDGYSGYTF TGTGCCAGCTCACCACGGGACGGCTATTCTGGCTACACCTTC TRBJ1-2 NA NA TRBV18
CASSLALPLAGGSRDEQYF TGCGCCAGCAGCTTGGCGCTCCCACTAGCGGGGGGTTCGCGCGACGAGCAGTACTTC TRBJ2-7 NA TRBD2 TRBV5-1
CASSEALVGSAPYGYTF TGTGCCAGCAGTGAAGCGCTTGTGGGCAGTGCTCCCTATGGCTACACCTTC TRBJ1-2 NA NA TRBV6-1
CASSKVGRWFF TGTGCCAGCAGCAAAGTAGGTAGGTGGTTCTTC TRBJ2-1 NA NA TRBV21-1
CAWSAFGGSEGQYF TGTGCCTGGAGTGCGTTTGGAGGTTCGGAGGGCCAGTACTTC TRBJ2-7 once NA TRBV30
CASKGDRGGYTF TGTGCCAGCAAAGGGGACAGGGGAGGCTACACCTTC TRBJ1-2 few TRBD1 TRBV2
CASSLEGTGANEKLFF TGTGCCAGCAGCTTGGAGGGGACAGGTGCTAATGAAAAACTGTTTTTT TRBJ1-4 NA TRBD1 TRBV7-8